What follows describes a single T cell receptor (beta chain). What it binds is not known. The data were produced by immunoSEQ multiplex PCR, yet TCRdb's version contains in-frame clones alone and is incomplete. Among approximately 65,000 clones listed, roughly nine tenths were seen once. This entry belongs to a study of OX40 agonist ivuxolimab in advanced cancers. Findings and caveats of the study: Compared with CD4+, CD8+ T cells on average had more expanded clones. The investigators did not determine what antigen specificity the expanded peripheral T cells had.

The material was CD4+ or CD8+ T cells sorted from blood, obtained in a trial of the OX40 agonist ivuxolimab. This sequence was found in an adult with an advanced solid tumor such as melanoma, head and neck, liver or kidney cancer.

DNA for the CDR3: TGTGCCAGCAGGCGGACGGAGCAAGAGACCCAGTACTTC. Translation gives CASRRTEQETQYF. The chain employs TRBV2 and TRBJ2-5; D is unclear. This CDR3 contains 13 residues. Trimming took 6 bases from V and 2 from J, leaving 10 bases between them. Germline CDR1 reads SNHLY; CDR2 reads FYNNEI.